These 4 T cell receptor beta chains originate from one sample sequenced in a study of regulatory T cells in long-lasting Graves disease. The time point here: newly diagnosed GD, antithyroid drugs for less than 3 months. Making the TCR library involved RNA that had been extracted from PBMCs. Both iRepertoire HTBI primers and Arm-PCR of CDR3 regions were used to build the TCR beta libraries. Via MiXCR, TCRdb re-called the multiplex PCR reads, giving one row per CDR3 protein. This table holds about 440,000 distinct CDR3 sequences, about 15% found once. This sample also belongs to another study, concerning T cells in Graves' hyperthyroidism and ophthalmopathy.

Source: peripheral blood mononuclear cells (PBMCs), taken at new diagnosis, from a patient treated with antithyroid drugs. These receptors were collected from a woman aged 25 to 39 with Graves disease.

This clonotype has at least ten counts. The V gene is TRBV12-3 or TRBV12-4, the J gene TRBJ2-7; the D call may be TRBD1 or TRBD2 (5 bases each). The germline V and J ends were trimmed by 2 bases and 7 bases, with 12 bases remaining between them. The CDR3 is made up of 13 amino acids. In DNA form, the CDR3 reads TGTGCCAGCAGTTTAACGTTGGGGGAAGAGCAGTACTTC. Translation: CASSLTLGEEQYF.

This clonotype was recorded a few times. V gene TRBV12-3 or TRBV12-4 combines with J gene TRBJ2-1; maybe TRBD2 (7 bases). The CDR3 sequence is 15 residues long. Trimming took off 8 bases at V and 7 bases at J, with 21 bases between the two ends. In DNA, the CDR3 is TGTGCCAGCGTGGGCGTGGCGGGGGCGGGGAATGAGCAGTTCTTC. Translating it yields CASVGVAGAGNEQFF.

The CDR3 DNA sequence: TGTGCCACCAGTGACCCAACTAGTCCTAAGGGGGTCGAGCAGTACTTC. Amino acids: CATSDPTSPKGVEQYF. The rearrangement links TRBV24-1 to TRBJ2-7, with D tentatively TRBD1 (6 bases). This CDR3 comprises 16 residues. Looked up from germline, CDR1 is KGHDR and CDR2 is SFDVKD. V was clipped by 4 bases and J by 6 bases, with 21 bases between them.

In the case of this clonotype: This CDR3 is missing its conserved last phenylalanine or tryptophan, likely due to a read error. The chain combines TRBV20-1 with TRBJ1-1, with 7 bases matching TRBD1. The CDR3 is 14 residues long. V was clipped by 0 bases and J by 0 bases; unmatched bases: 1. CDR1 DFQATT and CDR2 SNEGSKA come from the germline V gene (reference sequence). CDR3 loop: CSARDRGLNTEAFL. The CDR3 DNA sequence: TGCAGTGCTAGAGATAGGGGGCTGAACACTGAAGCTTTCCTT.